This passage covers 29 T cell receptor beta chains from one sample sequenced in a study of shared clonotypes between healthy human individuals. Sequencing used immunoSEQ multiplex PCR; TCRdb keeps in-frame clones, though not all of them. The profile shows some 1,100,000 clones, 75% to 80% of them singletons. Specimen: memory CD4+ T cells from PBMCs. Stated subset: CD45RA-negative fraction. These receptors originate from a man aged 18 to 29 in good health. Some clones in this sample may be carry-over from other donors' samples.

This chain joins TRBV19 and TRBJ1-1, with TRBD1 as a possible D gene (6 bases). The V gene lost 5 bases and the J gene lost 3 bases, with 13 bases spanning the gap. CDR3 length equals 14 residues. Germline V gives CDR1 LNHDA, CDR2 SQIVND (reference sequence). CDR3 protein: CASSYGGYDTEAFF. CDR3 sequence (DNA): TGTGCCAGTAGTTACGGGGGCTATGACACTGAAGCTTTCTTT.

The rearrangement joins TRBV2 to TRBJ2-7; no reliable D call. V shed 5 bases and J shed 2 bases, with 7 bases lying between them. This CDR3 region has 12 residues. Germline CDR1 SNHLY, CDR2 FYNNEI. The CDR3 loop is CASSLGTYEQYF. CDR3 in DNA: TGTGCCAGCAGTTTAGGTACCTACGAGCAGTACTTC. The full variable domain, its missing parts supplied by reference TRBV2 and TRBJ2-7, is EPEVTQTPSHQVTQMGQEVILRCVPISNHLYFYWYRQILGQKVEFLVSFYNNEISEKSEIFDDQFSVERPDGSNFTLKIRSTKLEDSAMYFCASSLGTYEQYFGPGTRLTVT.

The J gene is TRBJ1-1, the V gene TRBV6-5; the D gene is possibly TRBD1 (6 bases). Germline V gene sequence: CDR1 MNHEY, CDR2 SVGAGI. The CDR3 length is 15 residues. V lost 5 bases and J 0 bases, leaving 13 bases between the germline ends. The CDR3 region is CASSPQGGLNTEAFF. DNA for the CDR3: TGTGCCAGCAGTCCACAGGGAGGGTTGAACACTGAAGCTTTCTTT.

Concerning this clone: Other DNA sequences in this sample translate to the same CDR3. This sequence joins TRBV5-1 and TRBJ2-3; 10 bases are shared with TRBD2. This CDR3 is 15 amino acids long. With 0 bases clipped from V and 3 bases from J, the junction kept 1 base outside the gene matches. The germline V gene encodes CDR1 SGHRS and CDR2 YFSETQ. CDR3 region: CASSLDSGRTDTQYF. The CDR3 DNA is TGCGCCAGCAGCTTGGATAGCGGGAGGACAGATACGCAGTATTTT.

The chain combines TRBV28 with TRBJ1-1; D not certain. The CDR3 has 13 residues. V lost 6 bases and J lost 1, with 9 bases in between. CDR1 is MDHEN, CDR2 SYDVKM, per germline. Written as DNA, the CDR3 is TGTGCCAGCAGCCCCGCAGAGAACACTGAAGCTTTCTTT. It codes for CASSPAENTEAFF. The variable domain in full, completed from reference TRBV28 and TRBJ1-1, reads DVKVTQSSRYLVKRTGEKVFLECVQDMDHENMFWYRQDPGLGLRLIYFSYDVKMKEKGDIPEGYSVSREKKERFSLILESASTNQTSMYLCASSPAENTEAFFGQGTRLTVV.

This chain links TRBV27 with TRBJ1-5; D is unresolved. V was trimmed by 8 bases and J by 1 base, leaving 15 bases between them. The CDR3 is 15 amino acids. Germline CDR1 MNHEY, CDR2 SMNVEV (reference sequence). Here the CDR3 DNA reads TGTGCCAGCCGCTATACGGCGGGGAGCAATCAGCCCCAGCATTTT. Protein product: CASRYTAGSNQPQHF.

The rearrangement joins TRBV7-2 to TRBJ1-2, with 9 bases that match TRBD1. Germline CDR1 is SGHTA and CDR2 is FQGNSA. V was pared by 3 bases and J by 5 bases, with 7 bases of the junction left unmatched. The CDR3 length is 15 residues. Here the CDR3 DNA reads TGTGCCAGCAGCTTCCATACAGGGGGCGATTATGGCTACACCTTC. Protein product: CASSFHTGGDYGYTF.

The rearrangement uses TRBV4-1 and TRBJ2-7; the D is unclear. Germline CDR1 is MGHRA and CDR2 is YSYEKL. Trimming took 2 bases from V and 0 from J, leaving 14 bases between them. There are 16 residues in the CDR3. The CDR3 spells CASSQYRTSDSYEQYF. CDR3 DNA sequence: TGCGCCAGCAGCCAATACCGGACCAGTGACTCCTACGAGCAGTACTTC.

In the case of this clone: A much larger clonotype is one base distant, so this may be a read error. The chain uses TRBV25-1 and TRBJ2-3; 8 bases are a match to TRBD1. CDR1 and CDR2 from the germline V gene are MGHDK and SYGVNS. This CDR3 region has 16 residues. The CDR3 nucleotides are TGTGCCGGCAGTGCCCCCGGGACAGGACACACAGATACGCAGTATTTT. Translation: CAGSAPGTGHTDTQYF.

This clone occurred once. This chain uses TRBV7-2 with TRBJ2-7; D is unresolved. V gave up 5 bases and J gave up 1 base, with 9 bases separating them. The CDR3 contains 13 residues. Germline values: CDR1 SGHTA, CDR2 FQGNSA. The chain's CDR3 is CASSNHRSYEQYF. DNA for the CDR3: TGTGCCAGCAGCAACCACAGATCCTACGAGCAGTACTTC. The full variable domain, in which reference TRBV7-2 and TRBJ2-7 provide the parts outside the CDR3, is GAGVSQSPSNKVTEKGKDVELRCDPISGHTALYWYRQSLGQGLEFLIYFQGNSAPDKSGLPSDRFSAERTGGSVSTLTIQRTQQEDSAVYLCASSNHRSYEQYFGPGTRLTVT.

This clone showed up just a few times. This rearrangement joins TRBV6-6 to TRBJ1-2; D gene uncertain. Trimming took 5 bases from V and 4 from J, leaving 5 bases between them. The germline V gene has CDR1 MNHNY and CDR2 SVGAGI (reference sequence). The CDR3 has 11 residues. In nucleotides, the CDR3 is TGTGCCAGCAGTCCCGGCTATGGCTACACCTTC. It encodes CASSPGYGYTF.

V and J are TRBV19 and TRBJ2-4; maybe TRBD1 (6 bases). Germline CDR1 LNHDA, CDR2 SQIVND (reference sequence). The length of the CDR3 is 18 residues. Trimming pared 6 bases from V and 1 base from J, leaving 22 bases between. In nucleotides, the CDR3 is TGTGCCAGTAGGCCCGGAGGAACAGGGACCGTGGCCAAAAACATTCAGTACTTC. Protein sequence: CASRPGGTGTVAKNIQYF.

Remarks on this clone: In the same sample, other DNA sequences code for this CDR3. The chain employs TRBV18 and TRBJ2-7; 7 bases fit TRBD2. V dropped 4 bases and J dropped 3; count of bases not matched to a gene: 0. The CDR3 loop spans 12 amino acids. Germline V gene data show CDR1 as KGHSH and CDR2 as LQKENI. This CDR3 reads CASSRGGYEQYF. The CDR3 DNA sequence: TGTGCCAGCTCACGGGGGGGCTACGAGCAGTACTTC.

The chain carries TRBV30 and TRBJ2-7; D unresolved. The germline V gene encodes CDR1 GTSNPN and CDR2 SVGIG (reference sequence). CDR3 length: 13 amino acids. Trimming pared 3 bases from V and 2 bases from J, leaving 11 bases between. Here the CDR3 DNA reads TGTGCCTGGAGAGGTCGAATCACCTACGAGCAGTACTTC. It specifies CAWRGRITYEQYF.

This sequence joins TRBV13 and TRBJ2-7, with D uncertain. The ends were cut back, 5 bases at V and 3 bases at J, with 14 bases in the middle. Germline V lookup: CDR1 PRHDT, CDR2 FYEKMQ (reference sequence). This CDR3 has 14 residues. The CDR3 region is CASSPGPRRYEQYF. The DNA of the CDR3 is TGTGCCAGCAGCCCTGGACCCAGGCGCTACGAGCAGTACTTC.

CDR3 sequence: CAGGQMNTEAFF. CDR3 bases: TGTGCCGGGGGACAGATGAACACTGAAGCTTTCTTT. The genes are TRBV2 and TRBJ1-1, with 7 bases that match TRBD1. From germline, CDR1 is SNHLY and CDR2 FYNNEI. The CDR3 is 12 amino acids. V lost 11 bases and J lost 0; bases outside the gene matches: 3.

This CDR3 is CASSLGARRLNQPQHF. The CDR3 region has the DNA TGTGCCAGCAGCTTAGGGGCGCGGCGACTCAATCAGCCCCAGCATTTT. The chain joins TRBV7-2 to TRBJ1-5; D remains unclear. This CDR3 spans 16 amino acids. Germline V gene lookup returns CDR1 SGHTA and CDR2 FQGNSA. Trimming pared 1 base from V and 3 bases from J, leaving 13 bases between.

V usage is TRBV2 and J usage is TRBJ1-1; D is unclear. V lost 6 bases and J 4 bases, leaving 12 bases between the germline ends. CDR1 and CDR2 from the germline V gene are SNHLY and FYNNEI. This CDR3 is 13 amino acids long. The CDR3 sequence: CASSPPAATEAFF. In DNA, the CDR3 is TGTGCCAGCAGCCCCCCCGCGGCCACTGAAGCTTTCTTT. The whole variable domain, remainder taken from reference TRBV2 and TRBJ1-1, is EPEVTQTPSHQVTQMGQEVILRCVPISNHLYFYWYRQILGQKVEFLVSFYNNEISEKSEIFDDQFSVERPDGSNFTLKIRSTKLEDSAMYFCASSPPAATEAFFGQGTRLTVV.

This chain connects TRBV27 to TRBJ1-5; D gene ambiguous. V was cut by 6 bases and J by 5 bases, with 20 bases left in between. The CDR3 sequence is 16 residues long. The germline V gene has CDR1 MNHEY and CDR2 SMNVEV (reference sequence). CDR3 sequence (DNA): TGTGCCAGCAGAGGAGCAGCTTCTACTAGGCATCAGCCCCAGCATTTT. It codes for CASRGAASTRHQPQHF.

The V and J genes are TRBV27 and TRBJ2-1, with 7 bases matching TRBD2. The germline V gene has CDR1 MNHEY and CDR2 SMNVEV (reference sequence). CDR3 length equals 15 residues. V gave up 6 bases and J gave up 4 bases; unmatched junction bases: 9. This CDR3 reads CASRIGGREYNEQFF. CDR3 sequence (DNA): TGTGCCAGCAGAATCGGGGGGAGGGAGTACAATGAGCAGTTCTTC.

This CDR3 reads CASSDSSAGELFF. In nucleotides, the CDR3 is TGTGCCAGCAGTGACTCCTCGGCCGGGGAGCTGTTTTTT. This rearrangement joins TRBV6-4 to TRBJ2-2, with D uncertain. The germline gives CDR1 MRHNA, CDR2 SNTAGT. V dropped 0 bases and J dropped 6 bases, with 5 bases sitting between them. This CDR3 comprises 13 residues.

The chain links TRBV15 to TRBJ2-7, with TRBD2 identical over 16 bases. Germline V gene data show CDR1 as LNHNV and CDR2 as YYDKDF (reference sequence). This CDR3 has 18 amino acids. Germline trimming cut 0 bases from V and 2 bases from J; bases unmatched to any gene: 4. The CDR3 is CATSRDTGLAGGPYEQYF. CDR3 DNA: TGTGCCACCAGCAGAGATACGGGACTAGCGGGAGGGCCCTACGAGCAGTACTTC. Complete variable domain (other parts from reference TRBV15 and TRBJ2-7): DAMVIQNPRYQVTQFGKPVTLSCSQTLNHNVMYWYQQKSSQAPKLLFHYYDKDFNNEADTPDNFQSRRPNTSFCFLDIRSPGLGDTAMYLCATSRDTGLAGGPYEQYFGPGTRLTVT.

The genes are TRBV18 and TRBJ1-5; D gene uncertain. Germline V gives CDR1 KGHSH, CDR2 LQKENI. V was trimmed by 2 bases and J by 5 bases, leaving 13 bases between them. The CDR3 has 15 amino acids. The CDR3 sequence is CASSPGPFRDQPQHF. The CDR3 DNA is TGTGCCAGCTCACCAGGTCCTTTCCGGGATCAGCCCCAGCATTTT.

This clone was recorded many times. V and J are TRBV7-6 and TRBJ2-7; D remains unclear. CDR3 length: 14 residues. Trimming pared 3 bases from V and 3 bases from J, leaving 12 bases between. From germline, CDR1 is SGHVS and CDR2 FNYEAQ. This CDR3 is CASSFQDGDYEQYF. CDR3 DNA: TGTGCCAGCAGCTTTCAGGACGGAGACTACGAGCAGTACTTC. Full variable domain (rest looked up from reference TRBV7-6 and TRBJ2-7): GAGVSQSPRYKVTKRGQDVALRCDPISGHVSLYWYRQALGQGPEFLTYFNYEAQQDKSGLPNDRFSAERPEGSISTLTIQRTEQRDSAMYRCASSFQDGDYEQYFGPGTRLTVT.

The rearrangement joins TRBV7-2 to TRBJ2-7; 7 bases line up with TRBD2. J gave up 11 bases and V 5 bases, and 6 bases lay outside the gene matches. This CDR3 has 11 residues. CDR1 and CDR2 (germline): SGHTA, FQGNSA. CDR3 DNA: TGTGCCAGCAGCCCGAGGGACTATAAGTACTTC. It translates to CASSPRDYKYF.

The chain carries TRBV7-9 and TRBJ2-3; a possible D gene is TRBD2 (6 bases). The CDR3 totals 14 residues. Germline V gene data show CDR1 as SEHNR and CDR2 as FQNEAQ (reference sequence). Trimming shortened V by 5 bases and J by 4 bases, and 13 bases separated the two germline ends. The CDR3 reads CASSEVSGADTQYF. The CDR3 DNA reads TGTGCCAGCAGCGAGGTATCGGGAGCAGATACGCAGTATTTT.

The genes are TRBV18 and TRBJ2-7, with 7 bases that match TRBD1. CDR3 size: 15 residues. Germline V CDR1 and CDR2: KGHSH, LQKENI. The V gene end was trimmed by 2 bases and the J gene end by 2 bases; junction bases not matched to a gene: 6. The CDR3 loop reads CASSPAGQGAYEQYF. The CDR3 coding sequence is TGTGCCAGCTCACCAGCCGGGCAGGGGGCCTACGAGCAGTACTTC. Full variable domain (rest looked up from reference TRBV18 and TRBJ2-7): NAGVMQNPRHLVRRRGQEARLRCSPMKGHSHVYWYRQLPEEGLKFMVYLQKENIIDESGMPKERFSAEFPKEGPSILRIQQVVRGDSAAYFCASSPAGQGAYEQYFGPGTRLTVT.

CDR3 in DNA: TGTGCCAGCAGCTTCGTACCCCAGTTGGGAGGGGTGAACACTGAAGCTTTCTTT. This gives the protein CASSFVPQLGGVNTEAFF. The rearrangement joins TRBV7-6 to TRBJ1-1, with D maybe TRBD1 (5 bases). The CDR3 loop spans 18 amino acids. The germline V and J ends were trimmed by 3 bases and 0 bases, with 20 bases remaining between them. Germline CDR1 and CDR2: SGHVS and FNYEAQ.

The rearrangement links TRBV4-3 to TRBJ1-1, with a possible D match to TRBD1 (5 bases). V shed 1 base and J shed 5 bases, with 8 bases lying between them. The CDR3 is 13 amino acids. Germline CDR1 reads LGHNA; CDR2 reads YSLEER. The CDR3 spells CASSQGAGTEAFF. Written as DNA, the CDR3 is TGCGCCAGCAGCCAAGGTGCAGGGACTGAAGCTTTCTTT.